The 17 T cell receptor beta chains in this list originate from one sample, sequenced in a study of control samples from healthy donors and cancer patients (TCRdb year 2020). The library was prepared using the immunoSEQ multiplex PCR assay. Sourced from immuneACCESS, this table was stored by TCRdb with only in-frame sequences that have V and J called. A share of the clones is absent; for the studies checked, an unresolved V gene accounts for under half, and the remainder has no known explanation. The sample profile shows more than 95,000 clones; roughly 91% of them were found once. The ten largest make up 2% to 3% of the sample. Specimen: blood. These receptor sequences come from a woman between 70 and 85 years old in good health.

This clone has a single count. The V and J genes are TRBV4-3 and TRBJ2-2; perhaps D is TRBD1 or TRBD2 (6 bases each). Looked up from germline, CDR1 is LGHNA and CDR2 is YSLEER. The CDR3 has 17 residues. V lost 0 bases and J 4 bases, leaving 15 bases between the germline ends. The chain's CDR3 is CASSQEVGGVGTGELFF. The CDR3, as DNA: TGCGCCAGCAGCCAAGAGGTCGGGGGCGTGGGCACCGGGGAGCTGTTTTTT.

The chain combines TRBV6-6 with TRBJ1-2; maybe TRBD1 (5 bases). V was shortened by 7 bases and J by 7 bases, with 16 bases between the two germline ends. The CDR3 loop spans 13 amino acids. The germline V gene has CDR1 MNHNY and CDR2 SVGAGI (reference sequence). CDR3 coding DNA: TGTGCCAGCAAGCAAGGGGATCGGGGTGGCTACACCTTC. Translating it yields CASKQGDRGGYTF.

V gene TRBV5-4 combines with J gene TRBJ1-3; D possibly corresponds to TRBD1 (6 bases). CDR1 is SGHNT and CDR2 is YYREEE in the germline V gene (reference sequence). This CDR3 has 15 amino acids. Trimming stripped 1 base from V and 2 bases from J, with 10 bases between. CDR3 loop: CASSLWGAAGNTIYF. DNA for the CDR3: TGTGCCAGCAGCTTGTGGGGGGCGGCTGGAAACACCATATATTTT.

V usage is TRBV5-1 and J usage is TRBJ1-1, with TRBD1 matching over 8 bases. This CDR3 is built from 23 residues. The germline V gene encodes CDR1 SGHRS and CDR2 YFSETQ. J gave up 7 bases and V 4 bases, and 36 bases lay outside the gene matches. The CDR3 region is CASSLARGAGQGGIALSLLEAFF. For the CDR3, the DNA is TGCGCCAGCAGCCTGGCCCGGGGTGCCGGACAGGGAGGGATTGCCCTTTCCCTTCTTGAAGCTTTCTTT.

The rearrangement uses TRBV24-1 and TRBJ1-4; 7 nucleotides line up with TRBD1. With V trimmed by 5 bases and J by 3 bases, 5 bases remained unmatched. CDR3 size: 15 residues. Germline CDR1 is KGHDR and CDR2 is SFDVKD. The CDR3 bases are TGTGCCACCAGTGGCGGACAGGCGGCTAATGAAAAACTGTTTTTT. Its translation is CATSGGQAANEKLFF.

This clone was recorded only once. This sequence joins TRBV7-2 and TRBJ2-7; D unresolved. Looked up from germline, CDR1 is SGHTA and CDR2 is FQGNSA. The ends were cut back, 5 bases at V and 2 bases at J, with 10 bases in the middle. This CDR3 comprises 13 residues. In nucleotides, the CDR3 is TGTGCCAGCAGCCGATTCGGGCCCTACGAGCAGTACTTC. Translating gives CASSRFGPYEQYF. The full variable domain, its missing parts supplied by reference TRBV7-2 and TRBJ2-7, is GAGVSQSPSNKVTEKGKDVELRCDPISGHTALYWYRQSLGQGLEFLIYFQGNSAPDKSGLPSDRFSAERTGGSVSTLTIQRTQQEDSAVYLCASSRFGPYEQYFGPGTRLTVT.

This clone was detected once. V and J are TRBV6-5 and TRBJ2-1; 7 bases agree with TRBD2. The CDR3 contains 15 residues. From germline, CDR1 is MNHEY and CDR2 SVGAGI. Trimming at V came to 5 bases and at J to 6 bases, leaving 10 bases not matched to a gene. CDR3: CASSPRREGSNEQFF. The CDR3 DNA reads TGTGCCAGCAGTCCCCGGAGGGAGGGGTCCAATGAGCAGTTCTTC.

About this clone itself: The identical CDR3 is also encoded by other nucleotide sequences in the sample. The J gene is TRBJ1-5, the V gene TRBV7-9; D is ambiguous. Trimming pared 5 bases from V and 4 bases from J, leaving 9 bases between. CDR1 and CDR2 (germline): SEHNR, FQNEAQ (reference sequence). This CDR3 is 13 amino acids long. CDR3 coding DNA: TGTGCCAGCAGCCCTGACGGGAATCAGCCCCAGCATTTT. Protein product: CASSPDGNQPQHF.

The chain recombines TRBV19 with TRBJ1-1, with a tentative D call TRBD1 (6 bases). V dropped 2 bases and J dropped 4 bases, with 8 bases sitting between them. Germline V gene sequence: CDR1 LNHDA, CDR2 SQIVND (reference sequence). CDR3 length: 13 amino acids. CDR3 coding DNA: TGTGCCAGTAGTATAAGCAGGGGCACTGAAGCTTTCTTT. Encoded protein: CASSISRGTEAFF.

The rearrangement links TRBV20-1 to TRBJ2-1; 7 bases line up with TRBD2. The J segment lost 7 bases and the V segment lost 7 bases, leaving 4 bases of the junction unmatched. There are 11 residues in the CDR3. CDR1 is DFQATT and CDR2 is SNEGSKA in the germline V gene (reference sequence). The CDR3 DNA sequence: TGCAGTGTGGCGGGGGAGAATGAGCAGTTCTTC. This translates into CSVAGENEQFF.

The rearrangement joins TRBV5-1 to TRBJ1-1, with 10 bases matching TRBD1. Germline V gene data show CDR1 as SGHRS and CDR2 as YFSETQ. Trimming removed 3 bases from V and 3 bases from J; junction bases left unmatched: 2. This CDR3 region has 14 residues. The CDR3 coding sequence is TGCGCCAGCAGCTGGACAGGGGGGGACACTGAAGCTTTCTTT. Protein: CASSWTGGDTEAFF.

The V call is TRBV10-3, the J call TRBJ2-5; TRBD1 agrees at 11 bases. J lost 4 bases, V lost 10 bases, and 17 bases had no gene match. CDR3 length equals 17 residues. CDR1 and CDR2 (germline): ENHRY, SYGVKD. The CDR3 coding sequence is TGTGCCACCAATCAATGGGGGGGGACAGGGGGATTAGAGACCCAGTACTTC. Residues: CATNQWGGTGGLETQYF.

This clone was observed once. The chain recombines TRBV6-1 with TRBJ1-3; maybe TRBD1 (5 bases). Germline lookup yields CDR1 MNHNS and CDR2 SASEGT. V was pared by 2 bases and J by 2 bases, with 13 bases between. There are 16 residues in the CDR3. The CDR3 reads CASSEPGGAAGNTIYF. The CDR3 DNA sequence: TGTGCCAGCAGTGAACCAGGAGGGGCGGCTGGAAACACCATATATTTT.

Of note for this clone: One end of the junction does not line up with germline, which may come from a read error. The rearrangement joins TRBV4-3 to TRBJ2-7, with 10 positions matching TRBD1. Germline V gives CDR1 LGHNA, CDR2 YSLEER. The CDR3 loop spans 13 amino acids. CDR3 nucleotide sequence: TGCGCCAGCAGCCAAGAGATGGGGACAGGGGCAAACTTC. Protein sequence: CASSQEMGTGANF.

The rearrangement uses TRBV6-2 or TRBV6-3 and TRBJ1-3; D ambiguous. The CDR3 totals 15 residues. The V gene's germline CDR1 is MNHEY and CDR2 SVGEGT. Trimming took off 0 bases at V and 0 bases at J, with 6 bases between the two ends. CDR3 region: CASSYSASSGNTIYF. The CDR3 DNA reads as TGTGCCAGCAGTTACTCAGCGAGCTCTGGAAACACCATATATTTT.

The chain has TRBV7-2 and TRBJ1-2; D is unclear. Trimming took off 0 bases at V and 5 bases at J, with 13 bases between the two ends. CDR1 is SGHTA, CDR2 FQGNSA, per germline. The CDR3 sequence is 15 residues long. The CDR3 loop reads CASSLAGRVSYGYTF. Here the CDR3 DNA reads TGTGCCAGCAGCTTAGCAGGACGGGTTTCTTATGGCTACACCTTC.

The chain links TRBV5-3 to TRBJ1-4; the D is unclear. TRBV5-3 carries the ORF label, with uncertain function. The CDR3 runs to 12 residues. The V end lost 3 bases, the J end lost 4 bases, and 4 bases lay between the germline ends. The CDR3 protein is CARSSNNEKLFF. In DNA form, the CDR3 reads TGTGCCAGAAGCTCTAATAATGAAAAACTGTTTTTT.